The clone carrying this TCR beta chain has a handful of counts. Antigen: not known. TCRdb reprocessed the 5' RACE reads with MiXCR, giving one entry per CDR3 protein. The sample shows about 500,000 distinct CDR3 sequences, roughly 5.2% of them seen only once. This entry comes from a study of CD8 T cells in ankylosing spondylitis. Regarding the study as a whole: There was reportedly significant enrichment of clones that were disease-linked in matched ankylosing spondylitis synovial fluid. What seemed typical of ankylosing spondylitis blood was a TCR beta motif built from roughly eight highly homologous variants.

Sequencing was carried out using blood, either unsorted or a sorted T cell fraction (not recorded which). The sequence was obtained from a male donor with ankylosing spondylitis.

CDR3 DNA sequence: TGTGCCAGCAGCTTCAAAGGGGAAGAGACCCAGTACTTC. Translating it yields CASSFKGEETQYF. The genes are TRBV7-9 and TRBJ2-5; D might be TRBD1 (5 bases). Between the trimmed V and J ends, which lost 3 bases and 3 bases, there was a span of 8 bases. Per germline, CDR1 SEHNR and CDR2 FQNEAQ (reference sequence). This CDR3 has 13 residues.